A single sample is the source of the 15 T cell receptor beta chains below, sequenced in a study of shared clonotypes between healthy human individuals. Some clones are missing from TCRdb's copy, which holds only in-frame ones; the method was immunoSEQ multiplex PCR. Of around 990,000 clones listed, 77% are singletons. Sequenced material: memory CD4+ T cells from PBMCs. Subset denoted: CD45RA-negative fraction. Receptor source: a man aged 18 to 30 in good health. Some clones in this sample may be carry-over from other donors' samples.

The J gene is TRBJ1-1, the V gene TRBV10-3; unclear D gene. The CDR3 is made up of 13 amino acids. Trimming pared 6 bases from V and 1 base from J, leaving 9 bases between. Germline CDR1 is ENHRY and CDR2 is SYGVKD. This chain's CDR3 is CAISRETNTEAFF. CDR3 bases: TGTGCCATCAGCCGGGAGACGAACACTGAAGCTTTCTTT.

This clone was seen repeatedly, ten times or more. V is TRBV7-9 and J is TRBJ2-1, with D hard to call. V was pared by 0 bases and J by 9 bases, with 21 bases between. CDR3 length: 17 residues. The germline gives CDR1 SEHNR, CDR2 FQNEAQ (reference sequence). The CDR3 DNA sequence: TGTGCCAGCAGCTTAGCCCCCAGGACCACTGGATGGGGTGAGCAGTTCTTC. It specifies CASSLAPRTTGWGEQFF. The entire variable domain, with the rest obtained from reference TRBV7-9 and TRBJ2-1, is as follows: DTGVSQNPRHKITKRGQNVTFRCDPISEHNRLYWYRQTLGQGPEFLTYFQNEAQLEKSRLLSDRFSAERPKGSFSTLEIQRTEQGDSAMYLCASSLAPRTTGWGEQFFGPGTRLTVL.

The rearrangement uses TRBV10-3 and TRBJ1-1, with D possibly being TRBD1 (6 bases). Germline assignment: CDR1 ENHRY and CDR2 SYGVKD. This CDR3 is 15 amino acids long. V was trimmed by 10 bases and J by 4 bases, leaving 22 bases between them. In nucleotides, the CDR3 is TGTGCCACCCGTGCCGACAGGAATGAGGGCACTGAAGCTTTCTTT. It specifies CATRADRNEGTEAFF.

With regard to this clone: A clone one base away is much larger, so this may be a read error. The V call is TRBV19, the J call TRBJ1-5; 8 nucleotides align to TRBD1. Trimming removed 8 bases from V and 8 bases from J; junction bases left unmatched: 8. CDR1 LNHDA and CDR2 SQIVND come from the germline V gene (reference sequence). This CDR3 contains 13 residues. The CDR3 bases are TGTGCCAGTCGCACAGGGGGGATTAAGCCCCAGCATTTT. This codes for CASRTGGIKPQHF.

The chain links TRBV28 to TRBJ2-3, with D maybe TRBD2 (6 bases). The germline V gene has CDR1 MDHEN and CDR2 SYDVKM. This CDR3 has 16 residues. The V end lost 3 bases, the J end lost 4 bases, and 17 bases lay between the germline ends. CDR3 nucleotides: TGTGCCAGCAGTTTGTATTCCGGGGGTACATCAGATACGCAGTATTTT. It is translated as CASSLYSGGTSDTQYF.

The J gene is TRBJ1-2, the V gene TRBV5-4; TRBD1 is a possible D gene (6 bases). The ends were cut back, 5 bases at V and 8 bases at J, with 19 bases in the middle. This CDR3 spans 14 amino acids. The germline CDR1 and CDR2 sequences are SGHNT and YYREEE (reference sequence). Written as DNA, the CDR3 is TGTGCCAGCAGTGGGATGGACAGTCTGGTCGGCTACACCTTC. It encodes CASSGMDSLVGYTF.

This clone was counted only a few times. Written as DNA, the CDR3 is TGTGCCAGCAGTAATTTTGCCGGGACGCATGAAAAACTGTTTTTT. This gives the protein CASSNFAGTHEKLFF. This chain connects TRBV11-1 to TRBJ1-4; a possible D gene is TRBD1 (5 bases). From germline, CDR1 is SGHAT and CDR2 FQDESV (reference sequence). V lost 6 bases and J 6 bases, leaving 17 bases between the germline ends. This CDR3 spans 15 amino acids.

This clone has just one count. This chain connects TRBV6-6 to TRBJ2-3; D is unclear. Germline CDR1 MNHNY, CDR2 SVGAGI (reference sequence). CDR3 size: 12 residues. Trimming stripped 8 bases from V and 1 base from J, with 7 bases between. CDR3 loop: CASGFGTDTQYF. DNA of the CDR3: TGTGCCAGCGGATTCGGCACAGATACGCAGTATTTT.

The rearrangement links TRBV5-4 to TRBJ2-7; no firm D call. V was pared by 2 bases and J by 0 bases, with 9 bases between. Germline V gene lookup returns CDR1 SGHNT and CDR2 YYREEE (reference sequence). There are 14 residues in the CDR3. In DNA form, the CDR3 reads TGTGCCAGCAGCTTAAGAGGTAACTCCTACGAGCAGTACTTC. Translation: CASSLRGNSYEQYF.

The table lists this clone with a few counts. The chain joins TRBV27 to TRBJ2-7; no clear D. V was shortened by 5 bases and J by 4 bases, with 15 bases between the two germline ends. The CDR3 has 14 residues. The V gene's germline CDR1 is MNHEY and CDR2 SMNVEV (reference sequence). CDR3 residues: CASSLTGPGYEQYF. The CDR3 DNA reads TGTGCCAGCAGTCTTACGGGTCCTGGGTACGAGCAGTACTTC.

The V gene is TRBV28, the J gene TRBJ2-7, with D perhaps matching TRBD2 (6 bases). Germline assignment: CDR1 MDHEN and CDR2 SYDVKM. With 1 base removed from V and 4 bases from J, the gap between germline ends came to 11 bases. This CDR3 contains 14 residues. The CDR3 DNA reads TGTGCCAGCAGTTTATTGGCTAGCGAGTACGAGCAGTACTTC. This translates into CASSLLASEYEQYF.

Concerning this clone: Other DNA sequences from this sample encode an identical CDR3 as well. The CDR3 sequence is CASSSRVNTEAFF. In nucleotides, the CDR3 is TGTGCCAGCAGTTCTCGGGTGAACACTGAAGCTTTCTTT. The chain combines TRBV28 with TRBJ1-1; D is unresolved. The germline V gene has CDR1 MDHEN and CDR2 SYDVKM. This CDR3 spans 13 amino acids. The V end was cut by 4 bases, the J end by 0 bases, with 6 bases between.

This clone has a single count. V usage is TRBV19 and J usage is TRBJ2-7, with a weak D call TRBD1 (6 bases). This CDR3 has 14 amino acids. Trimming stripped 5 bases from V and 2 bases from J, with 13 bases between. Per germline, CDR1 LNHDA and CDR2 SQIVND (reference sequence). CDR3 DNA sequence: TGTGCCAGTAGTCCCCGGGACAAACCCTACGAGCAGTACTTC. Protein product: CASSPRDKPYEQYF.

The chain recombines TRBV4-3 with TRBJ2-2; D perhaps matches TRBD2 (5 bases). CDR1 and CDR2 from the germline V gene are LGHNA and YSLEER. V lost 6 bases and J lost 6, with 14 bases in between. There are 14 residues in the CDR3. In DNA, the CDR3 is TGCGCCAGCAGTACTAGGGTCGGCGCCGGGGAGCTGTTTTTT. Protein product: CASSTRVGAGELFF.

The V and J genes are TRBV5-1 and TRBJ2-1; TRBD1 agrees at 10 bases. This CDR3 comprises 15 residues. Germline V CDR1 and CDR2: SGHRS, YFSETQ. V shed 3 bases and J 5 bases; nucleotides not matched to a gene: 5. CDR3 sequence: CASSSRQGADNEQFF. CDR3 bases: TGCGCCAGCAGCTCCCGACAGGGGGCCGACAATGAGCAGTTCTTC.